This T cell receptor (beta chain) was identified in a study of identical twins' blood T cells. This CDR3 has 17 residues. Trimming left V 2 bases short and J 2 bases short, with 17 bases between. The germline V gene has CDR1 SGHDT and CDR2 YYEEEE. Authors' processing steps: Clonotypes per individual ranged from about 90,000 to nearly 500,000. TCRdb passed the 5' RACE reads through MiXCR, listing each CDR3 protein once. TCRdb, not the original authors, processed these V and J calls. The data hold hundreds of thousands of distinct CDR3 sequences, with about 28% observed a single time. Specimen: PBMCs. The sequence was collected from a woman aged 18 to 50 in good health. The rearrangement uses TRBV5-6 and TRBJ1-5; TRBD1 might be the D (6 bases). The CDR3 spells CASSFGTSPLGNQPQHF. The CDR3 DNA reads as TGTGCCAGCAGCTTCGGGACATCGCCCCTGGGCAATCAGCCCCAGCATTTT.